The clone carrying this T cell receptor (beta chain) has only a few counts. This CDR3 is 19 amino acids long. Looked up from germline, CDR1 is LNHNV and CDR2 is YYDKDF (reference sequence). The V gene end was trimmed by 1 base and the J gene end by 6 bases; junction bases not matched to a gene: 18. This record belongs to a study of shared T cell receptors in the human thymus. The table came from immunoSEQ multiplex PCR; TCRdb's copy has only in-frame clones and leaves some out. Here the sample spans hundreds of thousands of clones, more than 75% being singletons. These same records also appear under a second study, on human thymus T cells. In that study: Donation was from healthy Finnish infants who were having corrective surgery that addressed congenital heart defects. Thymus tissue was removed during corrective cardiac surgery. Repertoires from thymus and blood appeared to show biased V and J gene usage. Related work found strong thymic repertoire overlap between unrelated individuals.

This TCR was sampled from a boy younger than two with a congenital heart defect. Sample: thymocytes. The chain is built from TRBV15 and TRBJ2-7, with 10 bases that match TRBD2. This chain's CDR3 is CATSRVGVVEREGRGEQYF. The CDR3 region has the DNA TGTGCCACCAGCAGAGTTGGCGTGGTCGAGCGGGAGGGCCGGGGCGAGCAGTACTTC. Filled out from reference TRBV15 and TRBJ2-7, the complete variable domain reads DAMVIQNPRYQVTQFGKPVTLSCSQTLNHNVMYWYQQKSSQAPKLLFHYYDKDFNNEADTPDNFQSRRPNTSFCFLDIRSPGLGDTAMYLCATSRVGVVEREGRGEQYFGPGTRLTVT.